A selection of T cell receptor beta chains follows, all from one sample in a study of cytomegalovirus exposure and HLA in healthy donors. Sequenced by immunoSEQ multiplex PCR; TCRdb stores in-frame clones only, minus some. The sample consists of under 200,000 clones, approximately 12% of them appearing once. Sequenced input: PBMCs. The source is a man aged 50 to 60 in good health and CMV-seropositive. Both conserved end residues are part of each CDR3.

V gene	J gene	CDR3 protein
TRBV28	TRBJ1-5	CASIPGLGGYQPQHF
TRBV2	TRBJ2-2	CASSAPAGLAGELFF
TRBV21-1	TRBJ1-3	CASARTTSSGNTIYF
TRBV6-4	TRBJ1-1	CASSPNLGGNTEAFF
TRBV5-1	TRBJ2-5	CASSPSGAPQETQYF
TRBV7-9	TRBJ2-1	CASSLGRGGLDEQFF
TRBV5-6	TRBJ1-4	CASSSLGSGNEKLFF
TRBV19	TRBJ2-3	CASSRTTTDTQYF
TRBV2	TRBJ1-2	CASSESREVHGYTF
TRBV30	TRBJ2-1	CAWSVSRTSVFDNEQFF
TRBV5-1	TRBJ2-5	CASSLAGLAGGGFQETQYF
TRBV2	TRBJ2-1	CASRLAGGLSEQFF
TRBV10-1	TRBJ2-5	CASSEWRHQETQYF
TRBV12-5	TRBJ2-2	CASGFGPGGNTGELFF
TRBV2	TRBJ1-1	CASSYGTATEAFF
TRBV5-1	TRBJ1-4	CASSLGTGAEKLFF
TRBV7-2	TRBJ2-3	CASSRGTASTDTQYF
TRBV5-1	TRBJ1-1	CASSWGTGTRDTEAFF
TRBV6-6	TRBJ1-5	CASRLDGINQPQHF
TRBV6-1	TRBJ1-2	CASSEMHGGSMRGNYGYTF
TRBV6-6	TRBJ1-6	CATRRGGSAYNSPLHF
TRBV10-3	TRBJ2-1	CAISSGGANEQFF
TRBV5-6	TRBJ1-4	CASSFGGWSNEKLFF
TRBV19	TRBJ2-3	CASSIIPSGGSTDTQYF
TRBV7-2	TRBJ2-1	CASSRGPEQFF
TRBV9	TRBJ1-1	CASSVEGTGLGTEAFF
TRBV7-3	TRBJ1-2	CASSPRPGQGNYGYTF
TRBV5-1	TRBJ2-5	CASSYPGVQKTQYF
TRBV9	TRBJ2-2	CASSVDRVETGELFF
TRBV4-1	TRBJ2-5	CASSREDWETQYF
TRBV14	TRBJ1-1	CASSRHQGKEAFF
TRBV9	TRBJ2-7	CASSADRGGYEQYF
TRBV11-3	TRBJ1-5	CASSLGTGLNQPQHF
TRBV7-2	TRBJ1-5	CASSPGTGRSNQPQHF
TRBV7-4	TRBJ2-1	CASSINTGDNEQFF
TRBV30	TRBJ1-2	CAWSVTGGGFGYGYTF
TRBV20-1	TRBJ2-3	CSASVQGGQYF
TRBV6-5	TRBJ2-7	CAIRDRGSYEQYF
TRBV7-8	TRBJ1-5	CASSPLGGAKGNQPQHF
TRBV7-9	TRBJ1-2	CASSLDGVYGYTF
TRBV28	TRBJ1-2	CASSGAGTGAHGYTF
TRBV9	TRBJ2-1	CASSVLAGSSYNEQFF
TRBV5-4	TRBJ1-6	CASIMGRGLRSPLHF
TRBV9	TRBJ2-6	CASSLLWTDRSGANVLTF
TRBV7-9	TRBJ2-3	CASSLSQGARGDTQYF
TRBV27	TRBJ2-1	CASGTSGGIYNEQFF
TRBV9	TRBJ2-5	CASSAGTTWETQYF
TRBV7-7	TRBJ2-7	CASSSGTSGSYEQYF
TRBV11-3	TRBJ1-4	CASSPDRGVGMINEKLFF
TRBV7-6	TRBJ2-2	CASSLEAGGLAIGELFF
TRBV5-4	TRBJ1-2	CASHSGAASSYPYGYTF
TRBV29-1	TRBJ2-3	CSVEEADTQYF
TRBV28	TRBJ2-3	CASSSPGTPKAQYF
TRBV2	TRBJ2-1	CASSETGSSYNEQFF
TRBV5-4	TRBJ2-1	CASSFPGGPEYNEQFF